Listed below are T cell receptor beta chains from one sample, sequenced in a study of early T cells in non-severe SARS-CoV-2 infection. Each CDR3 protein is one row after TCRdb ran MiXCR on the 5' RACE reads. Here the sample spans about 48,000 distinct CDR3 sequences, around 5.6% being singletons. Sequences were obtained from whole blood. Receptor source: an adult who was a healthcare worker with PCR-confirmed SARS-CoV-2 infection or an uninfected control (not recorded which). Both conserved end residues are part of each CDR3. Fields, in order: D gene, clone size, V gene, CDR3 length, J gene, CDR3 protein, CDR3 DNA. The D gene is left open where the match is weak. The size entry is marked missing in some rows and otherwise reads once, few, many or a size class.

>TRBD2|many|TRBV20-1|15|TRBJ2-3
CSGSSLSGAGDTQYF
TGCAGTGGGAGTTCGTTGAGCGGGGCGGGAGATACGCAGTATTTT
>-|few|TRBV29-1|13|TRBJ2-2
CSVGGVNTGELFF
TGCAGCGTTGGCGGGGTTAACACCGGGGAGCTGTTTTTT
>TRBD2|-|TRBV20-1|16|TRBJ2-1
CSARDPLAGIYNEQFF
TGCAGTGCTAGAGATCCCCTAGCGGGCATTTACAATGAGCAGTTCTTC
>-|few|TRBV4-1|14|TRBJ1-4
CASSQGISNEKLFF
TGCGCCAGCAGCCAGGGGATCTCGAATGAAAAACTGTTTTTT
>-|few|TRBV2|11|TRBJ1-2
CASSTVYGYTF
TGTGCCAGCTCGACAGTATATGGCTACACCTTC
>-|many|TRBV11-2|13|TRBJ1-1
CASSLQGGAEAFF
TGTGCCAGCAGCCTCCAGGGCGGAGCTGAAGCTTTCTTT
>-|many|TRBV29-1|13|TRBJ2-2
CSVATGGIGELFF
TGCAGCGTCGCAACAGGTGGGATCGGGGAGCTGTTTTTT
>-|few|TRBV6-2/TRBV6-3|14|TRBJ2-3
CASSYVLKQDTQYF
TGTGCCAGCAGTTACGTGCTGAAGCAAGATACGCAGTATTTT
>-|few|TRBV28|12|TRBJ2-3
CASFRDADTQYF
TGTGCCAGCTTTCGGGACGCAGATACGCAGTATTTT
>-|few|TRBV7-6|15|TRBJ2-7
CASSQSAGPSYEQYF
TGTGCCAGCAGCCAAAGCGCAGGACCCTCCTACGAGCAGTACTTC
>-|many|TRBV6-1|11|TRBJ2-7
CASREGYEQYF
TGTGCCAGCAGGGAGGGTTACGAGCAGTACTTC
>-|many|TRBV10-3|12|TRBJ2-6
CAINPGANVLTF
TGTGCCATCAACCCCGGGGCCAACGTCCTGACTTTC
>TRBD1|many|TRBV20-1|15|TRBJ1-1
CSATLAWTGTVEAFF
TGCAGTGCCACTCTTGCCTGGACCGGGACAGTTGAAGCTTTCTTT
>TRBD2|medium-sized|TRBV6-5|15|TRBJ2-1
CASRLGLAGVNEQFF
TGTGCCAGCAGGCTAGGACTAGCGGGAGTGAATGAGCAGTTCTTC
>-|many|TRBV12-3/TRBV12-4|14|TRBJ1-5
CASSSSGGSQPQHF
TGTGCCAGCAGTTCCTCCGGGGGAAGTCAGCCCCAGCATTTT
>-|many|TRBV6-2/TRBV6-3|13|TRBJ1-2
CASSYQGNYGYTF
TGTGCCAGCAGTTACCAGGGCAACTATGGCTACACCTTC
>-|few|TRBV24-1|17|TRBJ2-1
CATSDLPSLGGGYEQFF
TGTGCCACCAGTGATTTGCCTAGCCTGGGTGGAGGTTATGAGCAGTTCTTC
>TRBD1|many|TRBV6-6|16|TRBJ1-3
CASSYSQGGGGNTIYF
TGTGCCAGCAGTTACTCGCAGGGGGGAGGCGGAAACACCATATATTTT
>TRBD1|-|TRBV18|12|TRBJ1-1
CTSPTGGPEAFF
TGTACCAGCCCAACAGGGGGCCCTGAAGCTTTCTTT
>-|few|TRBV14|17|TRBJ2-4
CASSQERNTLAKNIQYF
TGTGCCAGCAGCCAAGAGAGGAACACCCTAGCCAAAAACATTCAGTACTTC
>-|many|TRBV12-3/TRBV12-4|13|TRBJ2-2
CASAHARTGELFF
TGTGCCAGCGCACATGCGAGAACCGGGGAGCTGTTTTTT
>TRBD1|many|TRBV5-6|16|TRBJ1-6
CASSWGTGSYNSPLHF
TGTGCCAGCAGCTGGGGGACAGGCTCCTATAATTCACCCCTCCACTTT
>-|many|TRBV12-3/TRBV12-4|16|TRBJ2-5
CASSLGQQVYQETQYF
TGTGCCAGCAGTTTAGGTCAACAGGTTTACCAAGAGACCCAGTACTTC
>-|many|TRBV15|15|TRBJ2-5
CATSTSGRQGETQYF
TGTGCCACCAGCACAAGCGGACGTCAAGGAGAGACCCAGTACTTC
>-|many|TRBV7-3|15|TRBJ1-1
CASAELRVLRTEAFF
TGTGCCTCCGCAGAACTTAGGGTGTTGCGCACTGAAGCTTTCTTT
>-|many|TRBV7-2|13|TRBJ2-1
CASSSRRGYEQFF
TGTGCCAGCAGCTCTAGACGGGGCTATGAGCAGTTCTTC
>-|-|TRBV4-1|17|TRBJ1-1
CASSKGSGQGLVTEAFF
TGCGCCAGCAGCAAGGGGTCTGGGCAGGGGCTAGTCACTGAAGCTTTCTTT
>-|many|TRBV18|15|TRBJ2-3
CASSPPNFSTDTQYF
TGTGCCAGCTCACCTCCGAACTTTAGCACAGATACGCAGTATTTT
>TRBD1|many|TRBV6-5|16|TRBJ1-6
CASSPRTGSYNSPLHF
TGTGCCAGCAGCCCACGGACAGGGTCCTATAATTCACCCCTCCACTTT
>-|many|TRBV9|14|TRBJ2-7
CASSVEGLSYEQYF
TGTGCCAGCAGCGTAGAGGGCCTCTCCTACGAGCAGTACTTC
>-|-|TRBV5-6|14|TRBJ2-7
CASSLPGPGDEQYF
TGTGCCAGCAGCTTGCCGGGCCCAGGGGACGAGCAGTACTTC
>-|-|TRBV3-1|15|TRBJ1-2
CASSQARILNYGYTF
TGTGCCAGCAGCCAAGCACGTATCCTTAACTATGGCTACACCTTC
>TRBD2|many|TRBV9|16|TRBJ2-3
CASSVGSGGKGDTQYF
TGTGCCAGCAGCGTAGGAAGCGGGGGCAAAGGAGATACGCAGTATTTT
>TRBD2|few|TRBV27|14|TRBJ2-5
CASSLAGPQETQYF
TGTGCCAGCAGCCTAGCGGGGCCCCAAGAGACCCAGTACTTC
>-|many|TRBV11-2|17|TRBJ2-1
CASSLRTGSPFYNEQFF
TGTGCCAGCAGCTTACGAACCGGGTCACCCTTTTACAATGAGCAGTTCTTC
>-|many|TRBV12-3/TRBV12-4|14|TRBJ2-3
CASSVWGGTDTQYF
TGTGCCAGCAGCGTTTGGGGGGGCACAGATACGCAGTATTTT
>-|many|TRBV27|14|TRBJ2-2
CASSFRGYTGELFF
TGTGCCAGCAGTTTCAGGGGATACACCGGGGAGCTGTTTTTT
>TRBD1|medium-sized|TRBV6-1|14|TRBJ1-6
CASSHGQGNSPLHF
TGTGCCAGCAGCCACGGACAGGGCAATTCACCCCTCCACTTT
>TRBD1|many|TRBV24-1|14|TRBJ2-1
CATSQTGLAHEQFF
TGTGCCACCAGTCAGACAGGGTTAGCCCATGAGCAGTTCTTC